Presented here are 8 T cell receptor beta chains from one specimen sequenced in a study of graft-versus-host responses after intestinal transplantation. Using immunoSEQ multiplex PCR, the repertoire was profiled, and TCRdb retains in-frame clones only, with some absent. The data contain about 19,000 clones, roughly 33% of them singletons. The input for sequencing was alloreactive CD4+ T cells from a mixed lymphocyte reaction culture, taken before transplantation. The subset is: CFSE-low proliferating T cells sorted from approximately 6-day pre-transplant mixed lymphocyte reaction (GvH or HvG direction). Receptor source: a human patient who was an organ donor for intestinal transplantation.

This clone occurred a few times. V usage is TRBV11-2 and J usage is TRBJ2-5, with 7 bases identical to TRBD2. V shed 5 bases and J 4 bases; nucleotides not matched to a gene: 10. CDR1 and CDR2 from the germline V gene are SGHAT and FQNNGV. This CDR3 is built from 15 residues. CDR3 DNA: TGTGCCAGCAGCCAGCCAGTAACGGGAGGAGAGACCCAGTACTTC. This translates into CASSQPVTGGETQYF.

This chain links TRBV19 with TRBJ1-2; the match to TRBD1 covers 9 bases. This CDR3 is 15 amino acids long. Germline V gene data show CDR1 as LNHDA and CDR2 as SQIVND (reference sequence). V shed 0 bases and J 8 bases; nucleotides not matched to a gene: 7. As DNA, the CDR3 is TGTGCCAGTAGTATAGAACCCGGGACAGGGACCGGCTACACCTTC. Its protein product is CASSIEPGTGTGYTF. The variable domain in full, with the rest retrieved from reference TRBV19 and TRBJ1-2, is DGGITQSPKYLFRKEGQNVTLSCEQNLNHDAMYWYRQDPGQGLRLIYYSQIVNDFQKGDIAEGYSVSREKKESFPLTVTSAQKNPTAFYLCASSIEPGTGTGYTFGSGTRLTVV.

Within the sample, this clone is medium-sized. This chain links TRBV6-6 with TRBJ2-5, with D perhaps given as TRBD1 or TRBD2 (5 bases each). The CDR3 is 14 amino acids. Trimming left V 2 bases short and J 5 bases short, with 12 bases between. Germline CDR1 reads MNHNY; CDR2 reads SVGAGI (reference sequence). The CDR3 region has the DNA TGTGCCAGCAGTTACGGGGACCTAGGGGAGACCCAGTACTTC. Translation: CASSYGDLGETQYF.

This clone was found a few times. The sample contains more than one DNA sequence encoding this CDR3. The chain carries TRBV5-6 and TRBJ2-3; 9 bases match TRBD2. Germline assignment: CDR1 SGHDT and CDR2 YYEEEE. The CDR3 covers 15 residues. The J segment lost 4 bases and the V segment lost 0 bases, leaving 3 bases of the junction unmatched. CDR3 region: CASSLGAGGADTQYF. DNA of the CDR3: TGTGCCAGCAGCTTGGGTGCGGGGGGGGCAGATACGCAGTATTTT.

This clone came up a few times. The chain carries TRBV9 and TRBJ2-1; 8 bases fit TRBD2. The CDR3 totals 15 residues. Trimming at V came to 0 bases and at J to 9 bases, leaving 8 bases not matched to a gene. Germline lookup yields CDR1 SGDLS and CDR2 YYNGEE. In DNA, the CDR3 is TGTGCCAGCAGCGTAGTGCCGGGAGGGCCCGGTGAGCAGTTCTTC. This translates into CASSVVPGGPGEQFF. Based on the CDR3 plus reference TRBV9 and TRBJ2-1, the full variable domain is DSGVTQTPKHLITATGQRVTLRCSPRSGDLSVYWYQQSLDQGLQFLIQYYNGEERAKGNILERFSAQQFPDLHSELNLSSLELGDSALYFCASSVVPGGPGEQFFGPGTRLTVL.

This clone rates as medium-sized (0.01 to 0.1%). The V call is TRBV27, the J call TRBJ2-7, with 11 bases that match TRBD2. The CDR3 contains 15 residues. The V segment lost 7 bases and the J segment 3 bases; nucleotides outside the gene matches: 8. Germline V gene data show CDR1 as MNHEY and CDR2 as SMNVEV (reference sequence). DNA for the CDR3: TGTGCCAGCAAACTAGCGGGAGCCGGGGTCTACGAGCAGTACTTC. As protein: CASKLAGAGVYEQYF.

The J gene is TRBJ1-1, the V gene TRBV5-1; D perhaps matches TRBD1 (6 bases). The CDR3 extends over 16 amino acids. Germline V gene data show CDR1 as SGHRS and CDR2 as YFSETQ. V was shortened by 0 bases and J by 4 bases, with 16 bases between the two germline ends. CDR3 nucleotide sequence: TGCGCCAGCAGCTTGGCGACAGGCTCTTGGGGCACTGAAGCTTTCTTT. Its protein product is CASSLATGSWGTEAFF.

This clone turned up a few times. This chain links TRBV29-1 with TRBJ2-3, with D possibly matching TRBD2 (6 bases). The CDR3 loop spans 14 amino acids. CDR1 SQVTM and CDR2 ANQGSEA come from the germline V gene. The germline V and J ends were trimmed by 4 bases and 6 bases, with 17 bases remaining between them. CDR3 amino acids: CSVGFMAGWDTQYF. The CDR3 nucleotides are TGCAGCGTTGGGTTTATGGCGGGGTGGGATACGCAGTATTTT.